The present T cell receptor beta chain was sequenced within a study of T cells in Graves' hyperthyroidism and ophthalmopathy. The CDR3 regions of TCR beta were amplified from RNA transcripts. The HTBI primer set drove a first-round RT-PCR of the TCR CDR3. TCRdb itself ran the multiplex PCR reads through MiXCR, one entry per CDR3 protein. Among a few hundred thousand distinct CDR3 sequences, 46% were seen once, and the ten largest hold around 7.7%. As for this clonotype: The antigen is unknown. The junction differs from germline at one of its ends, possibly a read error.

Study results and caveats: Model output signaled ophthalmopathy a median about seven months ahead of onset.

This sequence was found in a woman aged 18-29 years with Graves' hyperthyroidism. Sequencing was carried out using peripheral blood or thyroid tissue (not recorded which).

CDR3 DNA sequence: TGTGCCAGCAGCGTGGACAGGGGAACTGAAGCTTTC. Its translation is CASSVDRGTEAF. The V gene is TRBV7-9, the J gene TRBJ2-6, with 9 nucleotides matching TRBD1. CDR1 and CDR2 (germline): SEHNR, FQNEAQ (reference sequence). This CDR3 has 12 amino acids.